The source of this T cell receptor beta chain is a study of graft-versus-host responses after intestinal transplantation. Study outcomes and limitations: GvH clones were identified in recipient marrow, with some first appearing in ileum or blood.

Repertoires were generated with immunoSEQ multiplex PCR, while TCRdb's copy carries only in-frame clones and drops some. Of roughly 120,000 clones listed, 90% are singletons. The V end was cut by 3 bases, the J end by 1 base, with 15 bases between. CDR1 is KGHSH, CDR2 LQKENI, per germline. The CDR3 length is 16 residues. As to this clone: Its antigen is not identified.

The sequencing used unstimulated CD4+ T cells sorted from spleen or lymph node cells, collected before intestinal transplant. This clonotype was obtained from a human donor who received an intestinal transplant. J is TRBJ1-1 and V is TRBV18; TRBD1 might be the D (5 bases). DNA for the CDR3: TGTGCCAGCTCACCCCCATATCCAGACAGGAACACTGAAGCTTTCTTT. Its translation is CASSPPYPDRNTEAFF.